Following are 10 T cell receptor beta chains from one sample sequenced in a study of T cells in Graves' hyperthyroidism and ophthalmopathy. It was RNA transcripts that yielded the amplified TCR beta CDR3 regions. HTBI primers were the set used in a first-round RT-PCR of the TCR CDR3. TCRdb processed the multiplex PCR reads anew with MiXCR; each CDR3 protein has one entry. The data show some 300,000 distinct CDR3 sequences, over 15% seen once. The sequenced sample consisted of blood. All receptors come from a man aged 25-40 years with Graves' hyperthyroidism.

This clonotype was counted at least ten times. J is TRBJ2-5 and V is TRBV29-1; TRBD2 matches at 14 bases. Looked up from germline, CDR1 is SQVTM and CDR2 is ANQGSEA. CDR3 length equals 14 residues. V lost 6 bases to trimming and J lost 5 bases; unmatched junction nucleotides: 5. CDR3 nucleotides: TGCAGCGTCCTCGGGACTAGCGGGAGTGAGACCCAGTACTTC. Translating gives CSVLGTSGSETQYF.

The V gene is TRBV7-2, the J gene TRBJ1-4; TRBD1 is a possible D gene (5 bases). Germline loops: CDR1 SGHTA, CDR2 FQGNSA. The CDR3 loop spans 14 amino acids. The V end lost 3 bases, the J end lost 8 bases, and 13 bases lay between the germline ends. CDR3 in amino acids: CASSLDTGGEKLFF. The CDR3 DNA is TGTGCCAGCAGCTTGGACACCGGAGGCGAAAAACTGTTTTTT.

There are a few counts of this clonotype. This chain uses TRBV12-5 with TRBJ1-4; 10 nucleotides line up with TRBD1. Germline-derived CDR1 and CDR2 are LGHNT and FRNRAP. This CDR3 is 14 amino acids long. Trimming took 6 bases from V and 8 from J; bases not matched to a gene: 6. The CDR3 DNA follows: TGTGCTAGTGGCACGACAGGGGGCCCGGAAAAACTGTTTTTT. It encodes CASGTTGGPEKLFF.

The genes are TRBV9 and TRBJ1-2, with unresolved D. CDR3 length: 13 residues. Looked up from germline, CDR1 is SGDLS and CDR2 is YYNGEE. Deletions cut 0 bases from V and 2 bases from J, with 5 bases between. As DNA, the CDR3 is TGTGCCAGCAGCGTAGACATCAACTATGGCTACACCTTC. Its protein is CASSVDINYGYTF.

The table lists this clonotype with many counts. The chain recombines TRBV6-1 with TRBJ2-7; 7 nucleotides match TRBD1. The CDR3 is 14 amino acids. In germline, CDR1 is MNHNS, CDR2 SASEGT. Germline trimming cut 6 bases from V and 6 bases from J; bases unmatched to any gene: 11. DNA of the CDR3: TGTGCCAGCAGCCATGACAGGGAGCATTGCGAGCAGTACTTC. Its translation is CASSHDREHCEQYF.

This clonotype was seen many times. The chain combines TRBV20-1 with TRBJ2-5; D is unclear. The length of the CDR3 is 14 residues. Trimming took off 0 bases at V and 0 bases at J, with 8 bases between the two ends. Germline loops: CDR1 DFQATT, CDR2 SNEGSKA (reference sequence). The CDR3, as DNA: TGCAGTGCTAGAGATCAGAGGTACCAAGAGACCCAGTACTTC. Translated, it gives CSARDQRYQETQYF.

The rearrangement uses TRBV7-2 and TRBJ1-2; D may be TRBD1 (6 bases). The CDR3 length is 13 residues. With 7 bases removed from V and 6 bases from J, the gap between germline ends came to 15 bases. CDR1 and CDR2 (germline): SGHTA, FQGNSA. The CDR3: CASNRREGDGYTF. CDR3 in DNA: TGTGCCAGCAACCGAAGGGAGGGGGATGGCTACACCTTC.

The rearrangement joins TRBV11-2 to TRBJ2-5; a weak D match, TRBD2 (5 bases). CDR1 and CDR2 (germline): SGHAT, FQNNGV. There are 12 residues in the CDR3. V was cut by 6 bases and J by 5 bases, with 10 bases left in between. This chain's CDR3 is CASRFGVETQYF. CDR3 nucleotide sequence: TGTGCCAGCAGATTCGGGGTGGAGACCCAGTACTTC.

Ten or more counts support this clonotype. CDR3 coding DNA: TGTGCTAGTGGAAGCGGACAGGGCTACGAGCAGTACTTC. Its translation: CASGSGQGYEQYF. The rearrangement uses TRBV12-5 and TRBJ2-7, with 8 nucleotides matching TRBD1. Per the germline V gene, CDR1 is LGHNT and CDR2 is FRNRAP. V shed 6 bases, J shed 3 bases, and the junction held 4 bases outside the gene matches. CDR3 length: 13 amino acids.

A word on this clonotype: Sequence at one end of the junction differs from germline and may be a read error. V is TRBV11-2 and J is TRBJ2-5, with a possible D match to TRBD2 (6 bases). This CDR3 contains 15 residues. Germline assignment: CDR1 SGHAT and CDR2 FQNNGV. The CDR3 DNA reads TGTGCCAGCAGTGGGACTCAGAAGTACCAAGAGACCCAGTGCTTC. This codes for CASSGTQKYQETQCF.